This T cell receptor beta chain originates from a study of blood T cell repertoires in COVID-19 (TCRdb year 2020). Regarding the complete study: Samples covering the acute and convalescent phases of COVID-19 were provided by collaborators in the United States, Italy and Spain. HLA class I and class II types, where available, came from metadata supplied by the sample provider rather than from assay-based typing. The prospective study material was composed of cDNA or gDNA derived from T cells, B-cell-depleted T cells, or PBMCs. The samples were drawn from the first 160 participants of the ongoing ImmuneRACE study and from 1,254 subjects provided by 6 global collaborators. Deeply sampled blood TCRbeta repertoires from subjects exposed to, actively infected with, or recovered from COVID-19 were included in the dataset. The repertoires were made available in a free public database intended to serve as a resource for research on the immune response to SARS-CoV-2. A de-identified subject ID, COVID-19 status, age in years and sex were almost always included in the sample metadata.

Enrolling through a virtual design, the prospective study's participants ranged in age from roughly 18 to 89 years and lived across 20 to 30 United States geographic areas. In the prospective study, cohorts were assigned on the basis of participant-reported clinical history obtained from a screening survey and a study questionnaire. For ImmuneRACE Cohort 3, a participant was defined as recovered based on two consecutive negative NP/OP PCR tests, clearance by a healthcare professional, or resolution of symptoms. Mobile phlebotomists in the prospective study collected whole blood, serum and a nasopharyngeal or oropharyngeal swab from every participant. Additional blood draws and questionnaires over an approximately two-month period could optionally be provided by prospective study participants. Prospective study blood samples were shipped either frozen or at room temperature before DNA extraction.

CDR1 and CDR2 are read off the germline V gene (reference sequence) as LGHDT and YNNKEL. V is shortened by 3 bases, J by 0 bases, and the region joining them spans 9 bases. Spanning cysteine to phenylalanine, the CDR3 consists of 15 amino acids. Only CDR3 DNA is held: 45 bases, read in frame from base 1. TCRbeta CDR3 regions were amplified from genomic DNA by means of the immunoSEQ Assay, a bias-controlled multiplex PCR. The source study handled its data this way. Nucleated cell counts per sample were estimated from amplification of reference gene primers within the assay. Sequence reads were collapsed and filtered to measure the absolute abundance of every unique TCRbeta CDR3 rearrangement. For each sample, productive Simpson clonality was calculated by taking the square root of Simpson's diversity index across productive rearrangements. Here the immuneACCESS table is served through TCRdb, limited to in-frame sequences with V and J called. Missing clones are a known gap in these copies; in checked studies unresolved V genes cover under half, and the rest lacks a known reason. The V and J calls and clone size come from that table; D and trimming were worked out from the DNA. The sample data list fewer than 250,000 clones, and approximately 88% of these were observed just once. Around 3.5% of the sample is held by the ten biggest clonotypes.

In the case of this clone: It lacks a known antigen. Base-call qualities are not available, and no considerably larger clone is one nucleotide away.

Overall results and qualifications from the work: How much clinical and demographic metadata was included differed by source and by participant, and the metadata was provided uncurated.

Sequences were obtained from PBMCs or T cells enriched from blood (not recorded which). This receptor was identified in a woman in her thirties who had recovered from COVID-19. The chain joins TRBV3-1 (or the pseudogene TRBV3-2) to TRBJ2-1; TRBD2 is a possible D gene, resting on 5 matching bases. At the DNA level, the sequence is TGTGCCAGCAGCCACCAAGCGGTCTCCTACAATGAGCAGTTCTTC. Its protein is CASSHQAVSYNEQFF.